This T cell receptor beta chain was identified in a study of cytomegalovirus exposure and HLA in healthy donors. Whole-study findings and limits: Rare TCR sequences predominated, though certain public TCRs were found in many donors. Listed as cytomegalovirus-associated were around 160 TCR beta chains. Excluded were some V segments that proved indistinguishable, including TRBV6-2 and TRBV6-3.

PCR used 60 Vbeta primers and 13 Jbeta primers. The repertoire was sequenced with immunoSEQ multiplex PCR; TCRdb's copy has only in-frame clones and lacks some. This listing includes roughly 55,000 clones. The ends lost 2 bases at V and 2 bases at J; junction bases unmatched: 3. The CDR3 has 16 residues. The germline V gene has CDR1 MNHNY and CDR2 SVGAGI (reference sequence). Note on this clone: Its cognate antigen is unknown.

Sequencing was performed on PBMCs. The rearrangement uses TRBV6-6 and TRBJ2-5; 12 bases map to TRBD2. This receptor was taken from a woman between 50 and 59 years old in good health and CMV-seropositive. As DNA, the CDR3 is TGTGCCAGCAGTTACGCTAGCGGGGGGGCGCAAGAGACCCAGTACTTC. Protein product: CASSYASGGAQETQYF.